This T cell receptor (beta chain) was sequenced during a study of response to subunit inactivated influenza vaccine. Notes on the study in general: With each seasonal influenza vaccination, the authors suggested, few new T cells are recruited.

Concerning this clonotype: Its target is unknown.

V lost 6 bases to trimming and J lost 7 bases, with 15 bases between them. The germline gives CDR1 SNHLY, CDR2 FYNNEI. This CDR3 is 13 amino acids long. One entry per CDR3 protein, called by TCRdb with MiXCR from the RT-PCR reads. Among around 480,000 distinct CDR3 sequences, 9.5% to 12% were seen once, and the ten largest hold roughly 12%. This material consisted of PBMCs from blood, taken roughly 48 days after vaccination. The receptor comes from a man aged 50 or older who received an inactivated influenza vaccine. The chain recombines TRBV2 with TRBJ1-2; tentatively, D is TRBD1 (6 bases). CDR3 region: CASRGVQGTGYTF. CDR3 DNA: TGTGCCAGCAGGGGAGTACAGGGAACTGGCTACACCTTC. Supplemented by reference TRBV2 and TRBJ1-2, the full variable domain reads EPEVTQTPSHQVTQMGQEVILRCVPISNHLYFYWYRQILGQKVEFLVSFYNNEISEKSEIFDDQFSVERPDGSNFTLKIRSTKLEDSAMYFCASRGVQGTGYTFGSGTRLTVV.